A single sample gave rise to the 21 T cell receptor beta chains below, sequenced in a study of blood T cells in healthy people across ages. The authors ran a second PCR of about 6 to 11 cycles using a sample-barcoded 5' primer and a J-beta primer mix. TCRdb used MiXCR to reprocess the 5' RACE reads, holding one entry per CDR3 protein. The sample records roughly 700,000 distinct CDR3 sequences, around 48% being singletons. What was sequenced was blood. The receptors derive from an older woman in good health.

V and J are TRBV7-2 and TRBJ1-5; D uncertain. This CDR3 has 14 residues. Between the trimmed V and J ends, which lost 1 base and 8 bases, there was a span of 12 bases. CDR1 is SGHTA, CDR2 FQGNSA, per germline. The CDR3 DNA reads as TGTGCCAGCAGCTTAGTTCCCTCACGGGAGCCCCAGCATTTT. The encoded protein is CASSLVPSREPQHF.

This sequence joins TRBV2 and TRBJ2-3, with D possibly called TRBD1 or TRBD2 (5 bases each). This CDR3 region has 14 residues. Germline loops: CDR1 SNHLY, CDR2 FYNNEI. The germline V and J ends were trimmed by 6 bases and 5 bases, with 15 bases remaining between them. CDR3 in amino acids: CASRRGTKGDTQYF. DNA for the CDR3: TGTGCCAGCAGGCGAGGGACCAAAGGAGATACGCAGTATTTT.

This clonotype showed up many times. V usage is TRBV12-3 or TRBV12-4 and J usage is TRBJ2-7; D possibly corresponds to TRBD1 (7 bases). V lost 3 bases and J lost 5, with 17 bases in between. This CDR3 contains 15 residues. CDR3 amino acids: CASSLRLTGRNEQYF. Written as DNA, the CDR3 is TGTGCCAGCAGTTTGAGGTTGACAGGGAGGAACGAGCAGTACTTC.

This clonotype showed up just a few times. The J gene is TRBJ1-4, the V gene TRBV7-8; TRBD1 might be the D (6 bases). CDR1 is SGHVS and CDR2 is FQNEAQ in the germline V gene. Trimming removed 4 bases at V and 7 bases at J, with 13 bases between. The CDR3 runs to 14 residues. The DNA for the CDR3 is TGTGCCAGCAGCTCGTACAGGGAGAGTGAAAAACTGTTTTTT. Residues: CASSSYRESEKLFF.

The CDR3 region has the DNA TGTGCCAGCAGTGAAAGGCTAAACAATGAGCAGTTCTTC. This codes for CASSERLNNEQFF. V and J are TRBV2 and TRBJ2-1; no firm D call. The germline V and J ends were trimmed by 2 bases and 5 bases, with 7 bases remaining between them. Germline V CDR1 and CDR2: SNHLY, FYNNEI. This CDR3 region has 13 residues.

This clonotype was observed a handful of times. The chain couples TRBV28 to TRBJ1-2, with D hard to call. This CDR3 has 13 residues. CDR1 and CDR2 (germline): MDHEN, SYDVKM. The CDR3 sequence: CAERSAMFQDYTF. Written as DNA, the CDR3 is TGTGCGGAACGATCGGCAATGTTCCAAGACTACACCTTC.

Many counts were recorded for this clonotype. This rearrangement joins TRBV5-1 to TRBJ2-3; 13 bases align to TRBD2. With V trimmed by 3 bases and J by 0 bases, 1 base remained unmatched. The CDR3 is 16 residues long. Germline V gene data show CDR1 as SGHRS and CDR2 as YFSETQ. CDR3 residues: CASSSGLAGSTDTQYF. The CDR3 nucleotides read TGCGCCAGCAGCTCGGGACTAGCGGGGAGCACAGATACGCAGTATTTT.

The rearrangement uses TRBV20-1 and TRBJ1-5; D is possibly TRBD1 (5 bases). The V and J ends lost 1 base and 0 bases respectively, with 13 bases between them. The CDR3 contains 16 residues. Germline V gene lookup returns CDR1 DFQATT and CDR2 SNEGSKA (reference sequence). The CDR3 reads CSARVGEGSSNQPQHF. In nucleotides, the CDR3 is TGCAGTGCTAGAGTGGGGGAAGGGAGTAGCAATCAGCCCCAGCATTTT.

DNA of the CDR3: TGTGCCAGCAGCTTAGGAGGTTGGGACGAGCAGTACTTC. Protein product: CASSLGGWDEQYF. The chain joins TRBV7-9 to TRBJ2-7; no reliable D call. From germline, CDR1 is SEHNR and CDR2 FQNEAQ (reference sequence). The CDR3 is 13 amino acids. The ends were cut back, 1 base at V and 5 bases at J, with 9 bases in the middle.

The chain uses TRBV20-1 and TRBJ2-3; D gene unclear. Germline assignment: CDR1 DFQATT and CDR2 SNEGSKA (reference sequence). V shed 5 bases and J shed 6 bases, with 12 bases lying between them. The CDR3 length is 12 residues. CDR3 bases: TGCAGTGCTGTCCGGAGTGCGGATACGCAGTATTTT. This encodes CSAVRSADTQYF.

The chain combines TRBV28 with TRBJ1-1; the match to TRBD1 covers 9 bases. The CDR3 sequence is 15 residues long. CDR1 and CDR2 (germline): MDHEN, SYDVKM. The J segment lost 3 bases and the V segment lost 5 bases, leaving 7 bases of the junction unmatched. The CDR3 DNA follows: TGTGCCAGCAGTCCCAGGGGACAGGGTGACACTGAAGCTTTCTTT. The encoded protein is CASSPRGQGDTEAFF.

This clonotype has a handful of counts. The V gene is TRBV6-6, the J gene TRBJ2-7; D possibly corresponds to TRBD1 (7 bases). The germline V gene encodes CDR1 MNHNY and CDR2 SVGAGI (reference sequence). Trimming removed 2 bases from V and 2 bases from J, with 19 bases in between. The CDR3 is 17 residues long. The CDR3 DNA reads TGTGCCAGCAGTTACAGGGCGGAGGGGGACAGCACCTACGAGCAGTACTTC. Translating it yields CASSYRAEGDSTYEQYF.

This chain joins TRBV29-1 and TRBJ2-5; 10 bases line up with TRBD1. The CDR3 is 13 amino acids. J was trimmed by 11 bases and V by 7 bases; bases with no gene match: 13. Germline CDR1 reads SQVTM; CDR2 reads ANQGSEA. CDR3 region: CSAPGQGYIEQYF. CDR3 sequence (DNA): TGCAGCGCTCCGGGACAGGGGTACATTGAGCAGTACTTC.

In the case of this clonotype: A junction end diverges from the germline sequence, so it may reflect a read error. The chain has TRBV7-2 and TRBJ2-5, with D perhaps matching TRBD1 (6 bases). Looked up from germline, CDR1 is SGHTA and CDR2 is FQGNSA. The CDR3 runs 12 residues. CDR3 loop: CAGSPQGETQYF. The DNA for the CDR3 is TGTGCCGGCAGCCCCCAGGGGGAGACCCAGTACTTC.

The rearrangement links TRBV18 to TRBJ2-1; D might be TRBD1 or TRBD2, each matching 5 bases. This CDR3 is built from 14 residues. Per germline, CDR1 KGHSH and CDR2 LQKENI. Deletions cut 2 bases from V and 8 bases from J, with 13 bases between. This chain's CDR3 is CASSPVRGGHEQFF. Here the CDR3 DNA reads TGTGCCAGCTCACCAGTACGGGGCGGGCATGAGCAGTTCTTC.

This clonotype turned up a few times. The chain employs TRBV7-8 and TRBJ2-1; TRBD1 matches at 7 bases. Germline CDR1 reads SGHVS; CDR2 reads FQNEAQ. Unmatched junction bases numbered 10, after V lost 5 bases and J lost 0 bases. This CDR3 spans 17 amino acids. The CDR3 loop is CASSPNGQASSYNEQFF. In DNA, the CDR3 is TGTGCCAGCAGCCCTAACGGACAGGCAAGCTCCTACAATGAGCAGTTCTTC. The full variable domain, its missing parts supplied by reference TRBV7-8 and TRBJ2-1, is GAGVSQSPRYKVAKRGQDVALRCDPISGHVSLFWYQQALGQGPEFLTYFQNEAQLDKSGLPSDRFFAERPEGSVSTLKIQRTQQEDSAVYLCASSPNGQASSYNEQFFGPGTRLTVL.

V and J are TRBV9 and TRBJ2-1; D is unresolved. CDR3 size: 16 residues. From germline, CDR1 is SGDLS and CDR2 YYNGEE. The germline V and J ends were trimmed by 3 bases and 0 bases, with 13 bases remaining between them. The CDR3 DNA is TGTGCCAGCAGCGCGCAAGGATCCAGCTCCTACAATGAGCAGTTCTTC. The encoded protein is CASSAQGSSSYNEQFF.

This clonotype came up a few times. The chain recombines TRBV27 with TRBJ2-7; TRBD2 might be the D (5 bases). Per germline, CDR1 MNHEY and CDR2 SMNVEV (reference sequence). The CDR3 runs 14 residues. V shed 10 bases and J shed 3 bases, with 19 bases lying between them. The CDR3 DNA reads as TGTGCCACCAGCCGGTCGTGGGAGTACTACGAGCAGTACTTC. Protein sequence: CATSRSWEYYEQYF.

The chain is built from TRBV12-3 or TRBV12-4 and TRBJ2-7; the match to TRBD2 covers 8 bases. The assigned J gene may be wrong: the sequence end matches TRBJ2-5 better. The CDR3 extends over 15 amino acids. CDR3 nucleotides: TGTGCCAGCAGTTTAGACGGGAGGGAGGAGGAGACCCAGTACTTC. This codes for CASSLDGREEETQYF.

The chain is built from TRBV29-1 and TRBJ1-2; D might be TRBD1 (5 bases). Trimming took off 8 bases at V and 0 bases at J, with 13 bases between the two ends. CDR1 SQVTM and CDR2 ANQGSEA come from the germline V gene. This CDR3 comprises 13 residues. The CDR3 coding sequence is TGCAGCATAACGACAGAGACTAACTATGGCTACACCTTC. This codes for CSITTETNYGYTF.

The chain couples TRBV10-3 to TRBJ2-5; D is unresolved. The DNA end favors TRBJ2-7, so the J call may be wrong. The CDR3 has 14 residues. Germline CDR1 reads ENHRY; CDR2 reads SYGVKD. The CDR3, as DNA: TGTGCCATCAGTCACCCAGACGCAAGCAACGAGCAGTACTTC. It encodes CAISHPDASNEQYF.